The TCR beta chain under discussion was sequenced for a study of cytomegalovirus exposure and HLA in healthy donors. General study points: The finding came from a later analysis; first-cohort TCR clusters tended to co-occur in the 110 or so validation repertoires. The listing of some 170 TCR beta chains classed them as cytomegalovirus-associated.

Remarks on this clone: Antigen unknown.

Assay used: immunoSEQ multiplex PCR; TCRdb lists only in-frame clones, some missing. The repertoire holds over 85,000 clones, with approximately 94% as singletons. The length of the CDR3 is 14 residues. V lost 5 bases and J lost 4, with 14 bases in between. Germline V gene data show CDR1 as MNHEY and CDR2 as SVGAGI. The J gene is TRBJ1-2, the V gene TRBV6-5; D unresolved. This TCR was sampled from a woman under 30 in good health and CMV-seronegative. The specimen sequenced was PBMCs. The CDR3 protein is CASSRGLGGYGYTF. The CDR3 DNA is TGTGCCAGCAGTCGAGGGTTGGGCGGCTATGGCTACACCTTC.